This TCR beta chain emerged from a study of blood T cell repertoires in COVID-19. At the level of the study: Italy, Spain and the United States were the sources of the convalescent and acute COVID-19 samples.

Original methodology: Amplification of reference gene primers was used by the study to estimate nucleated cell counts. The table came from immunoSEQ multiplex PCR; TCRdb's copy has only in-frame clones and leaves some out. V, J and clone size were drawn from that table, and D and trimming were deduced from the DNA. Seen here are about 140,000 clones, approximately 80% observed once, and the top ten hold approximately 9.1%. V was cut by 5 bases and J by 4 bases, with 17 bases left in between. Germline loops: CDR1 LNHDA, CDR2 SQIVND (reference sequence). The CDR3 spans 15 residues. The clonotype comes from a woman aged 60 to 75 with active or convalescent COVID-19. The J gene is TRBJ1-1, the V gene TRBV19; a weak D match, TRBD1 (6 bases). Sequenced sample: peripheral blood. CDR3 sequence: CASSPPDSGATEAFF. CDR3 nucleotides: TGTGCCAGTAGTCCCCCGGACAGTGGAGCCACTGAAGCTTTCTTT.